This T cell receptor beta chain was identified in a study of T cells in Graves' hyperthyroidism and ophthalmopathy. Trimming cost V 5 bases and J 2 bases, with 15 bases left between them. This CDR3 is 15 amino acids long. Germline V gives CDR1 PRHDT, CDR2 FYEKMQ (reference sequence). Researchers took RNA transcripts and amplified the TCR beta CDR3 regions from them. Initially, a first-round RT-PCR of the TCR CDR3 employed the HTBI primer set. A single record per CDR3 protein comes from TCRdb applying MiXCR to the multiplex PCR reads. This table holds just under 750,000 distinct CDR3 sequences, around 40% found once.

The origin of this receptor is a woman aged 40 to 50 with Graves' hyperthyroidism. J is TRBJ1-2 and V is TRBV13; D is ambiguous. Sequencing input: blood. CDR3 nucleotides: TGTGCCAGCAGCCCACAGTTCGGTATGAACTATGGCTACACCTTC. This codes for CASSPQFGMNYGYTF.